This TCR beta chain was captured by sequencing in a study of shared T cell receptors in the human thymus. The CDR3 contains 12 residues. The V end lost 6 bases, the J end lost 10 bases, and 15 bases lay between the germline ends. Germline CDR1 reads SNHLY; CDR2 reads FYNNEI. Data came from immunoSEQ multiplex PCR; TCRdb stores just in-frame clones and leaves some out. The sample contains some 760,000 clones, 70% to 90% of which appear only once. These data were also reused for a study on human thymus T cells. That paper notes: Resections removed during corrective heart surgery provided the thymus tissue used. Related work found strong thymic repertoire overlap between unrelated individuals.

The material sequenced was thymocytes. This chain uses TRBV2 with TRBJ1-1; no firm D call. The TCR comes from a girl younger than two with a congenital heart defect. As DNA, the CDR3 is TGTGCCAGCAGCGACCGGGGTCCAGGAGCTTTCTTT. Residues: CASSDRGPGAFF.